These 28 T cell receptor beta chains share one sample of origin, sequenced in a study of early T cells in non-severe SARS-CoV-2 infection. TCRdb recomputed calls from the 5' RACE reads with MiXCR, one row per CDR3 protein. Of just under 65,000 distinct CDR3 sequences listed, almost 9% are singletons. Material: whole blood, obtained at baseline. Receptor source: an adult who was a healthcare worker with PCR-confirmed SARS-CoV-2 infection or an uninfected control (not recorded which).

V and J are TRBV5-1 and TRBJ2-2, with 11 bases matching TRBD1. This CDR3 region has 15 residues. Germline assignment: CDR1 SGHRS and CDR2 YFSETQ. Losses at the gene ends were 3 bases for V and 6 bases for J; bases not matched to a gene: 4. The CDR3 DNA reads TGCGCCAGCAGCTCTGGACAGGGGGCAGCCGGGGAGCTGTTTTTT. This encodes CASSSGQGAAGELFF.

This clonotype was seen at least ten times. This chain links TRBV5-1 with TRBJ1-1; D not certain. The CDR3 sequence is 15 residues long. V lost 0 bases and J 1 base, leaving 10 bases between the germline ends. Germline CDR1 reads SGHRS; CDR2 reads YFSETQ. Here the CDR3 reads CASSLGPASNTEAFF. The CDR3 DNA reads as TGCGCCAGCAGCTTGGGCCCGGCTTCGAACACTGAAGCTTTCTTT. Full variable domain (missing parts from reference TRBV5-1 and TRBJ1-1): KAGVTQTPRYLIKTRGQQVTLSCSPISGHRSVSWYQQTPGQGLQFLFEYFSETQRNKGNFPGRFSGRQFSNSRSEMNVSTLELGDSALYLCASSLGPASNTEAFFGQGTRLTVV.

This clonotype was counted only a few times. The gene calls are TRBV6-1 and TRBJ2-5; 11 bases line up with TRBD1. Losses at the gene ends were 8 bases for V and 5 bases for J; bases not matched to a gene: 7. The CDR3 is 14 amino acids. Per germline, CDR1 MNHNS and CDR2 SASEGT. The CDR3 sequence: CASRGTGGIETQYF. For the CDR3, the DNA is TGTGCCAGCCGTGGGACAGGGGGAATTGAGACCCAGTACTTC.

At least ten counts were recorded for this clonotype. This chain joins TRBV15 and TRBJ1-2; unclear D gene. The CDR3 contains 11 residues. Germline V gene data show CDR1 as LNHNV and CDR2 as YYDKDF (reference sequence). V was trimmed by 5 bases and J by 8 bases, leaving 9 bases between them. CDR3 protein: CATSGLRGYTF. As DNA, the CDR3 is TGTGCCACCAGCGGCCTAAGAGGCTACACCTTC.

A few counts support this clonotype. The rearrangement links TRBV5-6 to TRBJ2-1; TRBD1 is a possible D gene (6 bases). V was clipped by 4 bases and J by 9 bases, with 11 bases between them. The CDR3 is made up of 12 amino acids. CDR1 is SGHDT, CDR2 YYEEEE, per germline. CDR3 in DNA: TGTGCCAGCAGCAAAAGGGGGAGTGAGCAGTTCTTC. This encodes CASSKRGSEQFF.

This clonotype was detected a few times. V usage is TRBV7-2 and J usage is TRBJ2-7; 12 positions match TRBD2. The CDR3 is 16 amino acids. The V and J ends lost 1 base and 4 bases, in that order; junction bases with no gene match: 5. Germline CDR1 and CDR2: SGHTA and FQGNSA. This CDR3 is CASSLGSGTSGYEQYF. The CDR3 DNA reads TGTGCCAGCAGCTTAGGGTCCGGGACTAGCGGGTACGAGCAGTACTTC.

There are many counts of this clonotype. The V gene is TRBV3-1, the J gene TRBJ1-1; TRBD1 matches at 8 bases. V gave up 4 bases and J gave up 4 bases; unmatched junction bases: 8. The CDR3 extends over 15 amino acids. Germline V lookup: CDR1 LGHDT, CDR2 YNNKEL (reference sequence). The CDR3 loop is CASSPYRTGLTEAFF. CDR3 in DNA: TGTGCCAGCAGCCCCTACCGGACAGGGCTCACTGAAGCTTTCTTT.

This clonotype was seen at least ten times. The chain uses TRBV11-2 and TRBJ2-7; no clear D. Trimming left V 4 bases short and J 8 bases short, with 21 bases between. The germline V gene encodes CDR1 SGHAT and CDR2 FQNNGV. The length of the CDR3 is 15 residues. The CDR3 coding sequence is TGTGCCAGCAGCTCCCCTCGGACCGGGCTAGGCAAGCAGTACTTC. Translating gives CASSSPRTGLGKQYF.

This clonotype has a handful of counts. V and J are TRBV2 and TRBJ1-2; 9 nucleotides line up with TRBD1. V shed 7 bases, J shed 4 bases, and the junction held 7 bases outside the gene matches. CDR1 SNHLY and CDR2 FYNNEI come from the germline V gene. The CDR3 is made up of 14 amino acids. The chain's CDR3 is CASIQGTGLYGYTF. Here the CDR3 DNA reads TGTGCCAGCATTCAAGGGACAGGGCTCTATGGCTACACCTTC.

The rearrangement joins TRBV5-6 to TRBJ1-2; 12 nucleotides agree with TRBD1. This CDR3 comprises 14 residues. V dropped 4 bases and J dropped 10; count of bases not matched to a gene: 8. Per the germline V gene, CDR1 is SGHDT and CDR2 is YYEEEE. Here the CDR3 DNA reads TGTGCCAGCAGCCCGGGACAGGGGGCGCGCGACTACACCTTC. It yields the protein CASSPGQGARDYTF.

This rearrangement joins TRBV27 to TRBJ2-1; no reliable D call. This CDR3 is built from 12 residues. The V end lost 6 bases, the J end lost 6 bases, and 9 bases lay between the germline ends. Germline V gives CDR1 MNHEY, CDR2 SMNVEV (reference sequence). The CDR3 DNA follows: TGTGCCAGCAGGTCCTCTAGCAATGAGCAGTTCTTC. Translating it yields CASRSSSNEQFF.

The chain joins TRBV7-2 to TRBJ2-5, with TRBD1 as a possible D gene (5 bases). This CDR3 region has 13 residues. The germline V and J ends were trimmed by 5 bases and 2 bases, with 9 bases remaining between them. The V gene's germline CDR1 is SGHTA and CDR2 FQGNSA. CDR3 residues: CASSPRQQETQYF. The CDR3 DNA follows: TGTGCCAGCAGCCCGCGACAGCAAGAGACCCAGTACTTC.

V gene TRBV27 combines with J gene TRBJ2-7, with D possibly being TRBD2 (5 bases). The CDR3 covers 14 residues. Trimming cost V 7 bases and J 3 bases, with 16 bases left between them. Per the germline V gene, CDR1 is MNHEY and CDR2 is SMNVEV (reference sequence). The chain's CDR3 is CASTPTLGVYEQYF. The CDR3 DNA reads as TGTGCCAGCACTCCGACACTAGGAGTCTACGAGCAGTACTTC.

This clonotype was detected only a few times. The chain joins TRBV20-1 to TRBJ1-6; 10 nucleotides align to TRBD1. V trimming: 6 bases; J trimming: 3 bases; junction bases outside the gene matches: 8. This CDR3 spans 16 amino acids. Germline V CDR1 and CDR2: DFQATT, SNEGSKA (reference sequence). CDR3 loop: CSAFRDRGGYNSPLHF. CDR3 in DNA: TGCAGTGCCTTCCGGGACAGGGGCGGCTATAATTCACCCCTCCACTTT.

This clonotype was seen at least ten times. This sequence joins TRBV6-2 or TRBV6-3 and TRBJ1-6; D remains ambiguous. V was shortened by 2 bases and J by 8 bases, with 13 bases between the two germline ends. Germline V gene lookup returns CDR1 MNHEY and CDR2 SVGEGT. The CDR3 has 15 residues. The CDR3 is CASSYLDVGDSPLHF. CDR3 coding DNA: TGTGCCAGCAGTTACCTGGACGTCGGAGATTCACCCCTCCACTTT.

This chain joins TRBV6-6 and TRBJ2-3; TRBD2 agrees at 8 bases. Trimming took 7 bases from V and 3 from J; bases not matched to a gene: 9. The CDR3 covers 15 residues. Per the germline V gene, CDR1 is MNHNY and CDR2 is SVGAGI (reference sequence). DNA of the CDR3: TGTGCCAGCAACGTCCTAGCGGGCGGAACAGATACGCAGTATTTT. This sequence encodes CASNVLAGGTDTQYF.

The V call is TRBV11-2, the J call TRBJ1-6; D may be TRBD1 (6 bases). The germline V gene encodes CDR1 SGHAT and CDR2 FQNNGV. The germline V and J ends were trimmed by 4 bases and 7 bases, with 14 bases remaining between them. The CDR3 extends over 15 amino acids. CDR3 in amino acids: CASSWLGAGNSPLHF. The CDR3 nucleotides read TGTGCCAGCAGCTGGTTGGGGGCCGGCAATTCACCCCTCCACTTT.

This clonotype was picked up a small number of times. A read error may account for a junction end that differs from germline. This chain joins TRBV6-6 and TRBJ2-7; TRBD1 matches 11 bases. The CDR3 loop spans 13 amino acids. Germline CDR1 and CDR2: MNHNY and SVGAGI (reference sequence). The CDR3 loop is CASSRKGQGELDF. The CDR3 bases are TGTGCCAGCAGCCGAAAGGGACAGGGGGAGCTGGACTTC.

This clonotype has ten or more counts. The chain uses TRBV6-1 and TRBJ2-1; TRBD2 agrees at 10 bases. After removal of 6 bases from V and 0 bases from J, the junction contained 5 bases not matched to a gene. The CDR3 is 16 amino acids. Germline CDR1 MNHNS, CDR2 SASEGT. The CDR3 bases are TGTGCCAGCAGGAGACTAGCGGGCAACTCCTACAATGAGCAGTTCTTC. Translation: CASRRLAGNSYNEQFF.

This clonotype was seen more than once but under ten times. The rearrangement joins TRBV30 to TRBJ2-5; TRBD2 aligns across 8 bases. J lost 5 bases, V lost 2 bases, and 4 bases had no gene match. This CDR3 has 13 amino acids. From germline, CDR1 is GTSNPN and CDR2 SVGIG (reference sequence). The CDR3 protein is CAWSWREAETQYF. The CDR3, as DNA: TGTGCCTGGAGTTGGCGGGAGGCGGAGACCCAGTACTTC.

This sequence joins TRBV6-6 and TRBJ2-3; D tentatively fits TRBD1 or TRBD2 (6 bases each). The germline CDR1 and CDR2 sequences are MNHNY and SVGAGI (reference sequence). V shed 6 bases and J shed 5 bases, with 18 bases lying between them. The CDR3 runs to 15 residues. The CDR3 DNA reads TGTGCCAGCAGACCCCCGGGGGCGACAGGAGATACGCAGTATTTT. It yields the protein CASRPPGATGDTQYF.

This clonotype was seen more than once but under ten times. The rearrangement joins TRBV23-1 to TRBJ2-6; D is uncertain. TRBV23-1 is noted as an ORF with a role that remains uncertain. The CDR3 runs 16 residues. V gave up 3 bases and J gave up 0 bases, with 9 bases separating them. The CDR3 reads CASSQADRSGANVLTF. CDR3 nucleotide sequence: TGCGCCAGCAGTCAGGCGGATCGCTCTGGGGCCAACGTCCTGACTTTC.

A single count supports this clonotype. The chain uses TRBV15 and TRBJ2-7, with D unclear. The germline V gene encodes CDR1 LNHNV and CDR2 YYDKDF (reference sequence). The V end was cut by 0 bases, the J end by 3 bases, with 3 bases between. The length of the CDR3 is 12 residues. The CDR3 here is CATSRDYYEQYF. CDR3 nucleotides: TGTGCCACCAGCAGAGACTACTACGAGCAGTACTTC.

This clonotype has a count of ten or more. The genes are TRBV6-2 or TRBV6-3 and TRBJ1-1; 10 bases line up with TRBD1. V lost 6 bases and J lost 0; bases outside the gene matches: 10. CDR1 is MNHEY, CDR2 SVGEGT, per germline. This CDR3 spans 17 amino acids. CDR3 bases: TGTGCCAGCAGACGGACCGGGACAGGGGCAATGAACACTGAAGCTTTCTTT. It specifies CASRRTGTGAMNTEAFF.

This clonotype was detected many times. V is TRBV12-3 or TRBV12-4 and J is TRBJ2-1; D gene ambiguous. This CDR3 contains 17 residues. Trimming left V 6 bases short and J 4 bases short, with 22 bases between. CDR3 residues: CASRVYAPATPYNEQFF. For the CDR3, the DNA is TGTGCCAGCAGAGTTTATGCGCCCGCGACTCCATACAATGAGCAGTTCTTC.

The chain joins TRBV6-2 or TRBV6-3 to TRBJ2-5; TRBD2 aligns across 14 bases. This CDR3 is 19 amino acids long. The J segment lost 2 bases and the V segment lost 6 bases, leaving 14 bases of the junction unmatched. Germline lookup yields CDR1 MNHEY and CDR2 SVGEGT. The CDR3 protein is CASSKSGTSGRRRQETQYF. CDR3 sequence (DNA): TGTGCCAGCAGCAAATCCGGGACTAGCGGGAGACGACGGCAAGAGACCCAGTACTTC.

J is TRBJ2-3 and V is TRBV27; D not resolved. CDR1 and CDR2 from the germline V gene are MNHEY and SMNVEV (reference sequence). The CDR3 is made up of 15 amino acids. V lost 2 bases, J lost 0 bases, and 9 bases lay in between. The chain's CDR3 is CASSLGQASTDTQYF. The CDR3 DNA follows: TGTGCCAGCAGTTTAGGGCAGGCTAGCACAGATACGCAGTATTTT.

This chain links TRBV7-9 with TRBJ2-3, with a tentative D call TRBD2 (5 bases). V gave up 2 bases and J gave up 10 bases, with 10 bases separating them. CDR3 length: 12 residues. Germline V CDR1 and CDR2: SEHNR, FQNEAQ (reference sequence). CDR3 in DNA: TGTGCCAGCAGCTTATACGAGGGTCCGCAGTATTTT. Translation: CASSLYEGPQYF.